The 30 T cell receptor beta chains below were found in one sample sequenced in a study of blood T cells in healthy people across ages. Primers used in a second PCR of roughly 7 to 12 cycles were a sample-barcoded 5' primer and a J-beta primer mix. TCRdb analysed the 5' RACE reads with MiXCR anew, one entry per CDR3 protein. The sample includes fewer than 650,000 distinct CDR3 sequences, roughly a quarter of them seen just once. These data were likewise used in another study, on T cells of mothers and their children.

The sequenced material came from blood. All receptors derive from a boy between 2 and 10 years old in good health.

This clonotype was picked up a small number of times. The rearrangement uses TRBV4-3 and TRBJ2-2; D perhaps matches TRBD1 (6 bases). This CDR3 is built from 16 residues. Trimming took 3 bases from V and 3 from J, leaving 14 bases between them. Germline V gene data show CDR1 as LGHNA and CDR2 as YSLEER. The CDR3 protein is CASSHGQGPYTGELFF. In nucleotides, the CDR3 is TGCGCCAGCAGCCACGGTCAGGGGCCCTACACCGGGGAGCTGTTTTTT.

This clonotype was detected a few times. The chain has TRBV3-1 and TRBJ2-7; D is perhaps TRBD2 (7 bases). The germline gives CDR1 LGHDT, CDR2 YNNKEL (reference sequence). Between the trimmed V and J ends, which lost 1 base and 0 bases, there was a span of 16 bases. The CDR3 runs 17 residues. For the CDR3, the DNA is TGTGCCAGCAGCCAAGTTGTACGGGGGGCTCCCTCCTACGAGCAGTACTTC. Translated: CASSQVVRGAPSYEQYF.

This clonotype was counted a few times. One end of the junction fails to match germline, which may point to a read error. The chain uses TRBV7-2 and TRBJ2-7; weak D call: TRBD2 (6 bases). Looked up from germline, CDR1 is SGHTA and CDR2 is FQGNSA. The CDR3 consists of 12 residues. CDR3 in amino acids: CASSLVGSGLSF. The CDR3 nucleotides are TGTGCCAGCAGCTTAGTCGGTAGCGGTCTTAGCTTC.

This clonotype has only a few counts. The V gene is TRBV2, the J gene TRBJ2-1, with a tentative D call TRBD2 (6 bases). TRBJ2-5 matches the DNA end more closely, so the J call is doubtful. Germline CDR1 is SNHLY and CDR2 is FYNNEI. This CDR3 is 13 amino acids long. For the CDR3, the DNA is TGTGCCAGCAGTGATGGCGGGGCGGAGACCCAGTACTTC. Its translation is CASSDGGAETQYF.

The sample holds a few counts of this clonotype. This chain links TRBV20-1 with TRBJ2-2, with 7 positions matching TRBD2. Looked up from germline, CDR1 is DFQATT and CDR2 is SNEGSKA (reference sequence). J gave up 1 base and V 3 bases, and 2 bases lay outside the gene matches. The CDR3 has 14 residues. The CDR3 region is CSASRGGNTGELFF. CDR3 DNA: TGCAGTGCTAGCCGCGGGGGGAACACCGGGGAGCTGTTTTTT.

The chain recombines TRBV12-3 or TRBV12-4 with TRBJ2-7; D gene ambiguous. Trimming stripped 3 bases from V and 2 bases from J, with 11 bases between. This CDR3 has 14 residues. The chain's CDR3 is CASSFDLIAYEQYF. The CDR3 DNA reads as TGTGCCAGCAGTTTTGACCTGATAGCCTACGAGCAGTACTTC.

The chain links TRBV20-1 to TRBJ2-2; D might be TRBD2 (6 bases). This CDR3 is 13 amino acids long. Germline loops: CDR1 DFQATT, CDR2 SNEGSKA (reference sequence). Trimming took off 7 bases at V and 2 bases at J, with 11 bases between the two ends. Written as DNA, the CDR3 is TGCAGTGTGGGGGACTTCAACACCGGGGAGCTGTTTTTT. Its protein product is CSVGDFNTGELFF.

The sample holds a few counts of this clonotype. CDR3 sequence (DNA): TGTGCCAGCAGTTTTTCGCCGGGTGAAAAACTGTTTTTT. The encoded protein is CASSFSPGEKLFF. The gene calls are TRBV12-3 or TRBV12-4 and TRBJ1-4; no definite D call. Trimming took 3 bases from V and 7 from J, leaving 9 bases between them. This CDR3 contains 13 residues.

The J gene is TRBJ1-2, the V gene TRBV9; 9 bases are shared with TRBD1. V was clipped by 3 bases and J by 4 bases; unmatched bases: 13. In germline, CDR1 is SGDLS, CDR2 YYNGEE. This CDR3 contains 17 residues. CDR3 loop: CASSARSGTGSFYGYTF. CDR3 DNA: TGTGCCAGCAGCGCCCGATCCGGGACAGGGAGTTTCTATGGCTACACCTTC.

This clonotype was seen a handful of times. The V call is TRBV4-1, the J call TRBJ2-7, with D perhaps TRBD1 or TRBD2 (6 bases each). Germline lookup yields CDR1 MGHRA and CDR2 YSYEKL. There are 13 residues in the CDR3. Trimming pared 0 bases from V and 4 bases from J, leaving 7 bases between. CDR3 residues: CASSQEGGYEQYF. The CDR3, as DNA: TGCGCCAGCAGCCAAGAAGGGGGGTACGAGCAGTACTTC.

The CDR3 sequence is CSATGLAGPEQFF. The DNA of the CDR3 is TGCAGTGCTACGGGACTAGCGGGGCCAGAGCAGTTCTTC. The rearrangement uses TRBV20-1 and TRBJ2-1; 13 bases align to TRBD2. CDR3 length: 13 amino acids. Losses at the gene ends were 4 bases for V and 10 bases for J; bases not matched to a gene: 4. CDR1 is DFQATT and CDR2 is SNEGSKA in the germline V gene (reference sequence).

The chain combines TRBV5-1 with TRBJ1-2, with no clear D. CDR1 is SGHRS and CDR2 is YFSETQ in the germline V gene. The CDR3 sequence is 14 residues long. V dropped 0 bases and J dropped 1 base, with 7 bases sitting between them. CDR3 bases: TGCGCCAGCAGCTTGGTGGCGGATAACTATGGCTACACCTTC. This sequence encodes CASSLVADNYGYTF.

This clonotype has more than one count but fewer than ten. The chain is built from TRBV28 and TRBJ1-5, with a possible D match to TRBD1 (5 bases). The CDR3 sequence is 15 residues long. Germline CDR1 reads MDHEN; CDR2 reads SYDVKM. Trimming pared 2 bases from V and 5 bases from J, leaving 13 bases between. CDR3 in amino acids: CASSLGAAKYQPQHF. The CDR3, as DNA: TGTGCCAGCAGTTTAGGGGCCGCCAAGTATCAGCCCCAGCATTTT. The full variable domain, in which reference TRBV28 and TRBJ1-5 provide the parts outside the CDR3, is DVKVTQSSRYLVKRTGEKVFLECVQDMDHENMFWYRQDPGLGLRLIYFSYDVKMKEKGDIPEGYSVSREKKERFSLILESASTNQTSMYLCASSLGAAKYQPQHFGDGTRLSIL.

This clonotype has only a few counts. The rearrangement joins TRBV2 to TRBJ2-7; D ambiguous. The closer fit of TRBJ2-5 to the DNA end suggests the J call may be wrong. In germline, CDR1 is SNHLY, CDR2 FYNNEI. This CDR3 has 12 amino acids. CDR3 sequence (DNA): TGTGCCAGCAGGGCAGGTGTGGAGACCCAGTACTTC. This sequence encodes CASRAGVETQYF.

This rearrangement joins TRBV12-3 or TRBV12-4 to TRBJ1-4; 8 bases fit TRBD1. V dropped 5 bases and J dropped 7; count of bases not matched to a gene: 6. This CDR3 has 14 amino acids. The DNA for the CDR3 is TGTGCCAGCAGTGTCGGACAGGGAAGTGAAAAACTGTTTTTT. Amino acid sequence: CASSVGQGSEKLFF.

A few counts support this clonotype. The genes are TRBV28 and TRBJ2-1, with 7 nucleotides matching TRBD1. This CDR3 has 14 residues. Germline V gives CDR1 MDHEN, CDR2 SYDVKM. With 5 bases clipped from V and 12 bases from J, the junction kept 13 bases outside the gene matches. For the CDR3, the DNA is TGTGCCAGCAGTCACGGGACCCTAAGGGGGCGGCAGTTCTTC. It translates to CASSHGTLRGRQFF.

This chain links TRBV6-2 or TRBV6-3 with TRBJ2-7; TRBD2 matches at 7 bases. Germline V gene data show CDR1 as MNHEY and CDR2 as SVGEGT. CDR3 size: 14 residues. V dropped 6 bases and J dropped 5; count of bases not matched to a gene: 10. CDR3 amino acids: CASSTVLAGNEQYF. In DNA, the CDR3 is TGTGCCAGCAGCACCGTGTTAGCGGGTAACGAGCAGTACTTC.

The rearrangement uses TRBV2 and TRBJ1-1; tentatively, D is TRBD1 (6 bases). The germline CDR1 and CDR2 sequences are SNHLY and FYNNEI. This CDR3 contains 12 residues. V was pared by 6 bases and J by 7 bases, with 12 bases between. CDR3 protein: CASRWDTFEAFF. The DNA for the CDR3 is TGTGCCAGCAGATGGGACACTTTTGAAGCTTTCTTT.

The chain combines TRBV10-3 with TRBJ2-7; 10 nucleotides match TRBD2. Germline V gives CDR1 ENHRY, CDR2 SYGVKD. This CDR3 is built from 13 residues. The V gene end was trimmed by 10 bases and the J gene end by 0 bases; junction bases not matched to a gene: 3. CDR3 sequence (DNA): TGTGCCACCGGACTAGCGGACTCCTACGAGCAGTACTTC. Translating gives CATGLADSYEQYF.

The rearrangement links TRBV9 to TRBJ2-5; tentative D call: TRBD2 (5 bases). V was shortened by 0 bases and J by 2 bases, with 14 bases between the two germline ends. The CDR3 has 16 residues. Germline V gives CDR1 SGDLS, CDR2 YYNGEE. CDR3 bases: TGTGCCAGCAGCGTAGGTTGGAGGACTGTTCAAGAGACCCAGTACTTC. Translating it yields CASSVGWRTVQETQYF.

This clonotype showed up just a few times. This chain joins TRBV14 and TRBJ2-3, with TRBD2 matching 9 bases. The CDR3 loop spans 19 amino acids. Germline V gene data show CDR1 as SGHDN and CDR2 as FVKESK. Germline trimming cut 2 bases from V and 2 bases from J; bases unmatched to any gene: 14. This CDR3 is CASSQNFNLASGNTDTQYF. Here the CDR3 DNA reads TGTGCCAGCAGCCAAAATTTTAATTTGGCTAGCGGGAACACAGATACGCAGTATTTT.

This clonotype occurred a few times. This chain joins TRBV7-9 and TRBJ1-1; TRBD1 matches 9 bases. Looked up from germline, CDR1 is SEHNR and CDR2 is FQNEAQ (reference sequence). Trimming at V came to 5 bases and at J to 0 bases, leaving 4 bases not matched to a gene. This CDR3 is 15 amino acids long. CDR3 sequence: CASSAGTGMNTEAFF. The CDR3 DNA reads as TGTGCCAGCAGCGCCGGGACAGGGATGAACACTGAAGCTTTCTTT.

The chain joins TRBV6-2 or TRBV6-3 to TRBJ2-7; D is ambiguous. The CDR3 is made up of 14 amino acids. V shed 7 bases and J shed 0 bases, with 13 bases lying between them. CDR1 and CDR2 from the germline V gene are MNHEY and SVGEGT. The DNA of the CDR3 is TGTGCCAGCACCGAACTTTCCAGCTCCTACGAGCAGTACTTC. Amino acid sequence: CASTELSSSYEQYF.

The chain combines TRBV5-1 with TRBJ2-5, with D unresolved. The DNA matches TRBJ2-7 better at its end, which makes the J call doubtful. The V gene's germline CDR1 is SGHRS and CDR2 YFSETQ. The CDR3 contains 14 residues. CDR3 coding DNA: TGCGCCAGCAGCTTGTACAGTCTGGCGTACGAGCAGTACTTC. The encoded protein is CASSLYSLAYEQYF.

This clonotype was recorded a few times. The V call is TRBV10-3, the J call TRBJ1-1; 7 nucleotides match TRBD1. This CDR3 region has 12 residues. The trim removed 10 bases at V and 4 bases at J, leaving 6 bases unmatched. Germline V CDR1 and CDR2: ENHRY, SYGVKD. The CDR3 region is CATTGASTEAFF. CDR3 coding DNA: TGTGCCACTACAGGGGCTAGCACTGAAGCTTTCTTT.

In this sample, this clonotype turned up a few times. The V and J genes are TRBV7-9 and TRBJ1-2; 9 bases fit TRBD1. This CDR3 has 15 amino acids. The V gene end was trimmed by 2 bases and the J gene end by 5 bases; junction bases not matched to a gene: 6. Germline V gene sequence: CDR1 SEHNR, CDR2 FQNEAQ (reference sequence). The chain's CDR3 is CASSLNRDRVYGYTF. In nucleotides, the CDR3 is TGTGCCAGCAGCTTAAACCGGGACAGGGTTTATGGCTACACCTTC.

The chain joins TRBV12-3 or TRBV12-4 to TRBJ1-2; D ambiguous. V lost 5 bases and J lost 2, with 6 bases in between. The CDR3 is 12 residues long. Written as DNA, the CDR3 is TGTGCCAGCAGTATCCAAAACTATGGCTACACCTTC. It yields the protein CASSIQNYGYTF.

This chain uses TRBV10-3 with TRBJ2-7; TRBD1 matches 9 bases. The CDR3 length is 13 residues. J gave up 6 bases and V 5 bases, and 5 bases lay outside the gene matches. CDR1 and CDR2 (germline): ENHRY, SYGVKD. The CDR3 reads CAISWDRVGEQYF. The DNA for the CDR3 is TGTGCCATCAGTTGGGACAGGGTTGGCGAGCAGTACTTC.

This clonotype turned up a few times. DNA of the CDR3: TGTGCCAGCAGCTATGGACAGTCTAATGAAAAACTGTTTTTT. It translates to CASSYGQSNEKLFF. The chain carries TRBV11-2 and TRBJ1-4; possibly TRBD1 for D (6 bases). Germline V CDR1 and CDR2: SGHAT, FQNNGV. Trimming stripped 4 bases from V and 3 bases from J, with 9 bases between. The CDR3 spans 14 residues.

This clonotype was counted a few times. This chain connects TRBV3-1 to TRBJ2-7; tentative D call: TRBD2 (5 bases). Germline V gene lookup returns CDR1 LGHDT and CDR2 YNNKEL (reference sequence). V lost 2 bases, J lost 2 bases, and 10 bases lay in between. The CDR3 consists of 14 residues. This CDR3 is CASSQLAEAYEQYF. The CDR3 nucleotides read TGTGCCAGCAGCCAACTAGCAGAGGCCTACGAGCAGTACTTC.